The clone carrying this T cell receptor beta chain was observed a few times. Its antigen is undetermined. The length of the CDR3 is 15 residues. Trimming removed 3 bases from V and 0 bases from J, with 12 bases in between. CDR1 is ENHRY and CDR2 is SYGVKD in the germline V gene. This record comes from a study of T cell repertoires in aging, cancer and after chemotherapy. Study information: Roughly 9.3 million TCR reads made up the full dataset.

Multiplex touch-down PCR with TRB-A/B primers amplified rearranged V-D-J TRB sequences. Each CDR3 protein gets one entry after TCRdb re-called the multiplex PCR reads with MiXCR. The table shows some 9,000 distinct CDR3 sequences, with roughly 25% occurring only once. Peripheral blood genomic DNA, not sorted cells or RNA, was the template. General observations from the study: Median generation probability rose over the chemotherapy interval in each cancer cohort, suggesting rebound thymic output.

Sequencing input: blood. The receptor comes from a human donor with a blood cancer. The rearrangement joins TRBV10-3 to TRBJ2-7, with a weak D call TRBD2 (6 bases). Here the CDR3 DNA reads TGTGCCATCAGTGACGGGACTCCCGGCTCCTACGAGCAGTACTTC. Translation: CAISDGTPGSYEQYF.